A single T cell receptor beta chain is shown here with its context. As yet, its antigen is unknown. The sample originates from a study of T cells in Graves' hyperthyroidism and ophthalmopathy. General study results and limits: Most thyroid-expanded clonotypes above 0.001 were also found in blood.

The germline CDR1 and CDR2 sequences are SGDLS and YYNGEE. Deletions cut 4 bases from V and 11 bases from J, with 12 bases between. This CDR3 has 11 amino acids. The investigators amplified TCR beta CDR3 regions from RNA transcripts. Carried out on the TCR CDR3, a first-round RT-PCR used the HTBI primer set. Each CDR3 protein gets one entry after TCRdb re-called the multiplex PCR reads with MiXCR. This table has around 600,000 distinct CDR3 sequences, over 40% appearing once. This rearrangement joins TRBV9 to TRBJ1-1; D might be TRBD1 (6 bases). Sequences were obtained from peripheral blood or thyroid tissue (not recorded which). This TCR came from an adult man with Graves' disease, either hyperthyroidism or ophthalmopathy (not recorded which). The CDR3 is CASSLGGYAFF. The DNA for the CDR3 is TGTGCCAGCAGCTTGGGGGGCTACGCTTTCTTT. The full variable domain, in which reference TRBV9 and TRBJ1-1 provide the parts outside the CDR3, is DSGVTQTPKHLITATGQRVTLRCSPRSGDLSVYWYQQSLDQGLQFLIQYYNGEERAKGNILERFSAQQFPDLHSELNLSSLELGDSALYFCASSLGGYAFFGQGTRLTVV.